The 26 T cell receptor beta chains listed next were all sequenced from one sample in a study of shared clonotypes between healthy human individuals. Some clones are missing from TCRdb's copy, which holds only in-frame ones; the method was immunoSEQ multiplex PCR. The profile shows a few million clones, 85% to 95% of them singletons. Material: naive CD4+ T cells from PBMCs. Sample subset: CD45RA+ positively selected. Receptor source: a man in his late teens or twenties in good health. Some clones in this sample may be carry-over from other donors' samples.

The chain uses TRBV4-2 and TRBJ2-1; TRBD2 matches at 10 bases. This CDR3 has 18 amino acids. The trim removed 2 bases at V and 3 bases at J, leaving 10 bases unmatched. Per the germline V gene, CDR1 is LGHNA and CDR2 is YNFKEQ. The CDR3, as DNA: TGTGCCAGCAGCCAAAACCATCTGTCTAGCGGGAGCTACAATGAGCAGTTCTTC. As protein: CASSQNHLSSGSYNEQFF.

The chain is built from TRBV29-1 and TRBJ2-5; tentatively, D is TRBD2 (7 bases). The J call is uncertain, as TRBJ2-7 better fits the DNA end. This CDR3 is built from 12 residues. Germline values: CDR1 SQVTM, CDR2 ANQGSEA. CDR3 sequence: CSAKQGGNEQYF. Here the CDR3 DNA reads TGCAGCGCCAAACAGGGAGGGAACGAGCAGTACTTC.

V usage is TRBV5-1 and J usage is TRBJ2-5, with unresolved D. V was clipped by 0 bases and J by 1 base, with 10 bases between them. The V gene's germline CDR1 is SGHRS and CDR2 YFSETQ. This CDR3 comprises 15 residues. This chain's CDR3 is CASSLEVFAQETQYF. The CDR3 DNA follows: TGCGCCAGCAGCTTGGAGGTTTTCGCCCAAGAGACCCAGTACTTC.

This clone was counted once. Other DNA sequences in this sample translate to the same CDR3. The chain has TRBV9 and TRBJ2-2; D is uncertain. Germline CDR1 reads SGDLS; CDR2 reads YYNGEE. CDR3 length: 12 amino acids. V dropped 0 bases and J dropped 4 bases, with 1 base sitting between them. CDR3 sequence: CASSVVTGELFF. The CDR3, as DNA: TGTGCCAGCAGCGTAGTCACCGGGGAGCTGTTTTTT.

V is TRBV5-8 and J is TRBJ1-1; a possible D gene is TRBD1 (6 bases). Germline CDR1 reads SGHTS; CDR2 reads YDEGEE. The CDR3 totals 15 residues. Trimming removed 4 bases from V and 1 base from J, with 14 bases in between. This CDR3 is CASSRNRDSNTEAFF. The CDR3 DNA reads TGTGCCAGCAGCCGGAACAGGGACTCGAACACTGAAGCTTTCTTT.

The J gene is TRBJ1-2, the V gene TRBV5-4; the D is unclear. The CDR3 extends over 9 amino acids. The germline gives CDR1 SGHNT, CDR2 YYREEE (reference sequence). V was trimmed by 5 bases and J by 8 bases, leaving 4 bases between them. CDR3 residues: CASSRGYTF. DNA of the CDR3: TGTGCCAGCAGTAGAGGCTACACCTTC.

The gene calls are TRBV7-3 and TRBJ2-1, with D possibly being TRBD1 or TRBD2 (6 bases each). The CDR3 covers 17 residues. The germline gives CDR1 SGHTA, CDR2 FQGTGA. Trimming left V 2 bases short and J 2 bases short, with 16 bases between. CDR3 loop: CASSLGRRGYPYNEQFF. CDR3 DNA sequence: TGTGCCAGCAGCTTAGGTCGGAGGGGGTACCCCTACAATGAGCAGTTCTTC.

The chain has TRBV27 and TRBJ1-1; the match to TRBD1 covers 7 bases. The germline CDR1 and CDR2 sequences are MNHEY and SMNVEV (reference sequence). This CDR3 comprises 15 residues. Losses at the gene ends were 2 bases for V and 3 bases for J; bases not matched to a gene: 6. CDR3 bases: TGTGCCAGCAGTTTACTAGCCAGGGGGGACACTGAAGCTTTCTTT. Translated, it gives CASSLLARGDTEAFF.

The rearrangement joins TRBV5-4 to TRBJ1-1, with 7 bases aligning to TRBD1. CDR1 is SGHNT and CDR2 is YYREEE in the germline V gene (reference sequence). The CDR3 has 17 residues. Losses at the gene ends were 4 bases for V and 0 bases for J; bases not matched to a gene: 12. Here the CDR3 reads CASSKDQGGLVNTEAFF. The CDR3 nucleotides read TGTGCCAGCAGCAAAGATCAGGGGGGGTTGGTGAACACTGAAGCTTTCTTT.

This rearrangement joins TRBV19 to TRBJ1-4, with TRBD1 matching over 8 bases. V lost 3 bases to trimming and J lost 3 bases; unmatched junction nucleotides: 6. The germline gives CDR1 LNHDA, CDR2 SQIVND (reference sequence). The length of the CDR3 is 16 residues. DNA for the CDR3: TGTGCCAGTAGTATCAAACCGGGACAGGCTAATGAAAAACTGTTTTTT. This encodes CASSIKPGQANEKLFF.

The chain combines TRBV7-3 with TRBJ2-2; tentatively, D is TRBD1 or TRBD2 (6 bases each). V was trimmed by 5 bases and J by 2 bases, leaving 15 bases between them. The length of the CDR3 is 16 residues. Germline lookup yields CDR1 SGHTA and CDR2 FQGTGA. The CDR3 sequence is CASSLLGGINTGELFF. CDR3 DNA: TGTGCCAGCAGCCTCCTCGGGGGCATAAACACCGGGGAGCTGTTTTTT.

The rearrangement joins TRBV6-1 to TRBJ2-7; 8 positions agree with TRBD1. The CDR3 has 14 residues. Germline V gene lookup returns CDR1 MNHNS and CDR2 SASEGT. V lost 6 bases to trimming and J lost 3 bases; unmatched junction nucleotides: 7. CDR3 sequence: CASRESGQGYEQYF. The CDR3, as DNA: TGTGCCAGCAGGGAGTCCGGACAGGGCTACGAGCAGTACTTC.

J is TRBJ2-1 and V is TRBV4-2, with TRBD2 as a possible D gene (5 bases). This CDR3 has 14 amino acids. V was pared by 4 bases and J by 4 bases, with 11 bases between. The germline CDR1 and CDR2 sequences are LGHNA and YNFKEQ. Written as DNA, the CDR3 is TGTGCCAGCAGCCCCGGGATGAATTACAATGAGCAGTTCTTC. Translated, it gives CASSPGMNYNEQFF.

The rearrangement links TRBV5-1 to TRBJ2-1, with TRBD2 matching over 7 bases. CDR1 and CDR2 (germline): SGHRS, YFSETQ. The V gene end was trimmed by 0 bases and the J gene end by 3 bases; junction bases not matched to a gene: 9. This CDR3 is built from 17 residues. CDR3 nucleotides: TGCGCCAGCAGCTTGGTCCTAGCGGCGGCAGGCTACAATGAGCAGTTCTTC. Its translation: CASSLVLAAAGYNEQFF.

V gene TRBV5-4 combines with J gene TRBJ2-5; no definite D call. The V end was cut by 9 bases, the J end by 5 bases, with 14 bases between. There are 12 residues in the CDR3. From germline, CDR1 is SGHNT and CDR2 YYREEE (reference sequence). This CDR3 is CATRIEHETQYF. The CDR3 coding sequence is TGTGCCACCCGGATCGAGCACGAGACCCAGTACTTC.

The chain links TRBV29-1 to TRBJ2-5; D is unclear. Trimming left V 7 bases short and J 0 bases short, with 15 bases between. The CDR3 runs 14 residues. The germline V gene encodes CDR1 SQVTM and CDR2 ANQGSEA. This CDR3 reads CSAPGVGNQETQYF. The CDR3 DNA reads TGCAGCGCCCCCGGCGTGGGCAACCAAGAGACCCAGTACTTC. Drawing the rest from reference TRBV29-1 and TRBJ2-5, the complete variable domain is SAVISQKPSRDICQRGTSLTIQCQVDSQVTMMFWYRQQPGQSLTLIATANQGSEATYESGFVIDKFPISRPNLTFSTLTVSNMSPEDSSIYLCSAPGVGNQETQYFGPGTRLLVL.

The count of this clone is one. The V call is TRBV11-3, the J call TRBJ2-7; 10 bases are a match to TRBD1. Unmatched junction bases numbered 3, after V lost 5 bases and J lost 5 bases. This CDR3 spans 13 amino acids. Germline CDR1 is SGHNT and CDR2 is YENEEA. CDR3 coding DNA: TGTGCCAGCAGCCTGGGACAGGGGAACGAGCAGTACTTC. Amino acid sequence: CASSLGQGNEQYF.

V is TRBV28 and J is TRBJ2-3; D is unclear. CDR1 is MDHEN, CDR2 SYDVKM, per germline. The CDR3 is 15 amino acids. V lost 6 bases to trimming and J lost 4 bases, with 17 bases between them. This CDR3 reads CASSSLGVSADTQYF. As DNA, the CDR3 is TGTGCCAGCAGCTCCCTGGGTGTCAGCGCAGATACGCAGTATTTT. Full variable domain (rest looked up from reference TRBV28 and TRBJ2-3): DVKVTQSSRYLVKRTGEKVFLECVQDMDHENMFWYRQDPGLGLRLIYFSYDVKMKEKGDIPEGYSVSREKKERFSLILESASTNQTSMYLCASSSLGVSADTQYFGPGTRLTVL.

The CDR3: CASSPGGSGRTGEQFF. CDR3 nucleotide sequence: TGTGCCAGCAGCCCTGGGGGTAGCGGGCGTACGGGTGAGCAGTTCTTC. The chain couples TRBV7-2 to TRBJ2-1, with 7 bases fitting TRBD2. From germline, CDR1 is SGHTA and CDR2 FQGNSA. The CDR3 is 16 residues long. After removal of 5 bases from V and 9 bases from J, the junction contained 16 bases not matched to a gene.

The V gene is TRBV6-5, the J gene TRBJ1-2; D ambiguous. The CDR3 extends over 12 amino acids. Germline V gene sequence: CDR1 MNHEY, CDR2 SVGAGI. V was cut by 6 bases and J by 4 bases, with 9 bases left in between. CDR3 DNA: TGTGCCAGCAGCCCTGGGCGCTATGGCTACACCTTC. Protein product: CASSPGRYGYTF.

This sequence joins TRBV23-1 and TRBJ1-5; 7 nucleotides line up with TRBD1. TRBV23-1 is annotated as an ORF whose role is uncertain. The CDR3 has 14 residues. Losses at the gene ends were 6 bases for V and 5 bases for J; bases not matched to a gene: 7. Here the CDR3 reads CASSSDRAYQPQHF. In DNA form, the CDR3 reads TGCGCCAGCAGCTCTGACAGGGCTTATCAGCCCCAGCATTTT.

Concerning this clone: This sample also contains other DNA sequences that code for the same CDR3. The chain carries TRBV6-5 and TRBJ1-1, with 12 bases lining up with TRBD1. Germline CDR1 and CDR2: MNHEY and SVGAGI. V trimming: 2 bases; J trimming: 3 bases; junction bases outside the gene matches: 1. The CDR3 spans 15 residues. As DNA, the CDR3 is TGTGCCAGCAGTTACGGGACAGGGGGCGACACTGAAGCTTTCTTT. Translation gives CASSYGTGGDTEAFF.

This clone has only a few counts. This sequence joins TRBV5-1 and TRBJ1-1; no clear D. Trimming took 0 bases from V and 7 from J, leaving 13 bases between them. The germline V gene encodes CDR1 SGHRS and CDR2 YFSETQ. The CDR3 contains 14 residues. The CDR3 DNA sequence: TGCGCCAGCAGCTTGGCCGGGTTGGGCAGTGAAGCTTTCTTT. It yields the protein CASSLAGLGSEAFF.

This chain links TRBV5-1 with TRBJ2-3; no clear D gene. With 1 base removed from V and 2 bases from J, the gap between germline ends came to 8 bases. The germline CDR1 and CDR2 sequences are SGHRS and YFSETQ. CDR3 length: 14 residues. The CDR3 DNA sequence: TGCGCCAGCAGCTTGTCGCTTCCCACAGATACGCAGTATTTT. Protein product: CASSLSLPTDTQYF.

J is TRBJ2-7 and V is TRBV28; D is perhaps TRBD2 (6 bases). V was clipped by 4 bases and J by 1 base, with 11 bases between them. Germline V gives CDR1 MDHEN, CDR2 SYDVKM. The CDR3 sequence is 14 residues long. The CDR3 spells CASSSLARSYEQYF. The CDR3 DNA reads TGTGCCAGCAGTTCCCTAGCGAGATCCTACGAGCAGTACTTC.

The rearrangement uses TRBV18 and TRBJ2-2, with 7 bases matching TRBD1. Germline CDR1 reads KGHSH; CDR2 reads LQKENI. There are 17 residues in the CDR3. With 3 bases clipped from V and 3 bases from J, the junction kept 10 bases outside the gene matches. CDR3 loop: CASSPPGQRFDTGELFF. The CDR3 nucleotides are TGTGCCAGCTCACCTCCGGGACAGCGTTTCGACACCGGGGAGCTGTTTTTT.